The rows below give T cell receptor beta chains drawn from one sample of a study of response to subunit inactivated influenza vaccine. TCRdb recomputed calls from the RT-PCR reads with MiXCR, one row per CDR3 protein. The sample holds hundreds of thousands of distinct CDR3 sequences, approximately 13% seen once. Specimen: PBMCs from blood, collected roughly 45 days after vaccination. Receptor source: a man between 50 and 59 years old who received an inactivated influenza vaccine. CDR3s include the opening cysteine and the closing phenylalanine or tryptophan.

>TRBJ1-6|TRBV28
CASSSIRDSRNSPLHF
>TRBJ2-3|TRBV7-9
CASTPGGSEPTQYF
>TRBJ2-3|TRBV20-1
CSAGEAGGGTDTQYF
>TRBJ1-1|TRBV29-1
CSVLKNTEAFF
>TRBJ2-1|TRBV25-1
CASSDAGTSAYNEQFF
>TRBJ2-7|TRBV6-2/TRBV6-3
CASSYAGDMGEQYF
>TRBJ2-1|TRBV11-1
CASSLPTLLKLAGGPGEQFF
>TRBJ2-5|TRBV6-1
CASSPLAGGPGETQYF
>TRBJ1-1|TRBV20-1
CSAVGPFNEAFF
>TRBJ2-2|TRBV6-2/TRBV6-3
CASSYRIGFSTSGGPGELFF
>TRBJ2-3|TRBV7-9
CASSLSTGQGDTQYF
>TRBJ1-5|TRBV5-5
CASSLDLGQPQHF
>TRBJ2-7|TRBV9
CASSPTWASGSYEQYF
>TRBJ2-1|TRBV2
CASSEQPHLSYNEQFF
>TRBJ2-1|TRBV4-3
CASSRSGGYNNEQFF
>TRBJ2-7|TRBV3-1
CASSQELGAAYEQYF
>TRBJ2-4|TRBV20-1
CSARGKGGGAVTIQYF
>TRBJ2-5|TRBV9
CASSVGPQETQYF
>TRBJ2-5|TRBV7-9
CASSYLGDEATQYF
>TRBJ2-1|TRBV3-1
CASSQGSIASNEQFF
>TRBJ1-2|TRBV12-3/TRBV12-4
CASSLFLAQGNGYTF
>TRBJ2-3|TRBV18
CASSPLDGTTDTQYF
>TRBJ2-1|TRBV29-1
CSVVAGRAWFF
>TRBJ2-1|TRBV7-9
CASSLGVGEQFF
>TRBJ2-1|TRBV6-1
CASSTNRGRTYNEQFF
>TRBJ1-4|TRBV6-1
CASALSGSVEEKLFF
>TRBJ1-2|TRBV7-2
CASSPVGGANYGYTF
>TRBJ2-2|TRBV7-2
CASSSGTGLYGELFF
>TRBJ1-2|TRBV7-9
CASDRPGAGDYGYTF
>TRBJ2-3|TRBV7-8
CASSFGGGAWDTQYF
>TRBJ2-7|TRBV12-3/TRBV12-4
CASSSGEGNEQYF
>TRBJ1-1|TRBV18
CASLTGPNTEAFF
>TRBJ2-1|TRBV3-1
CASSEDPSGGANEQFF
>TRBJ2-7|TRBV12-3/TRBV12-4
CASSFRGPAYEQYF
>TRBJ2-1|TRBV7-2
CASSLALAGVSGEQFF
>TRBJ1-2|TRBV7-2
CASSLGERDGYTF
>TRBJ2-2|TRBV4-1
CTSSQGEGGTGELFF
>TRBJ2-3|TRBV10-2
CASSIPTSGVDTQYF
>TRBJ2-1|TRBV29-1
CSVKTSGYYNEQFF
>TRBJ2-1|TRBV7-6
CASSPNSAGVDNEQFF
>TRBJ2-7|TRBV4-1
CASSRVGEGSLGYYEQYF
>TRBJ2-3|TRBV5-1
CASSLDGVPTDTQYF
>TRBJ2-6|TRBV5-1
CASSLGTGVGANVLTF
>TRBJ2-7|TRBV7-9
CASSLEGKQYF
>TRBJ1-2|TRBV6-5
CASSYSYFSNYGYTF
>TRBJ2-7|TRBV10-2
CASSESTVSSYEQYF
>TRBJ2-1|TRBV28
CASSPFSGRAGVEQFF
>TRBJ1-4|TRBV20-1
CSARRSFNEKLFF
>TRBJ2-7|TRBV5-1
CASSLEGLARGEQYF
>TRBJ1-1|TRBV2
CASRRIAGGGTEAFF
>TRBJ2-7|TRBV12-3/TRBV12-4
CASRPGQGNEQYF
>TRBJ2-5|TRBV29-1
CSVEKDEAAQYF
>TRBJ2-1|TRBV29-1
CSVGPTSGRANEQFF
>TRBJ2-7|TRBV12-3/TRBV12-4
CASSQLPTYEQYF
>TRBJ1-3|TRBV12-3/TRBV12-4
CASSLLEAGDTIYF
>TRBJ2-5|TRBV10-3
CAISVEYQETQYF
>TRBJ2-1|TRBV11-2
CASSLESGQHNEQFF
>TRBJ1-2|TRBV11-2
CASSPPVGGYTF
>TRBJ2-3|TRBV7-2
CASSLAYRTSGDTDTQYF
>TRBJ2-7|TRBV5-5
CASSLVAGQAARYEQYF